The clone carrying this T cell receptor beta chain was seen ten or more times. The antigen remains undetermined. Each donor (without exception) was a healthy Caucasian. This record comes from a study of identical twins. Study observations and caveats: Fewer insertions characterized abundant cord blood beta clonotypes, whereas memory repertoires showed none.

The length of the CDR3 is 12 residues. Trimming took 6 bases from V and 6 from J, leaving 9 bases between them. One entry per CDR3 protein, called by TCRdb with MiXCR from the 5' RACE reads. The sample yields about 920,000 distinct CDR3 sequences, roughly 12% seen once. These data are also associated with another study on yellow fever vaccine responses in identical twins.

The sample was PBMCs. The chain is built from TRBV12-3 or TRBV12-4 and TRBJ1-5; possibly TRBD1 for D (5 bases). This TCR was recovered from a woman younger than 35 in good health. The CDR3 DNA reads as TGTGCCAGCAGGCGAGGGGCTCAGCCCCAGCATTTT. This encodes CASRRGAQPQHF.